The text below deals with one T cell receptor beta chain. Its antigen is not identified. The record originates from a study of T cell responses to AZD1222 COVID-19 vaccine. Overall study context: Pooled samples include second doses given at about 4 or 12 weeks. Findings and caveats of the study: Mapped onto spike, vaccine-associated CD4 TCRs spanned it and were dominant at 160-218 and 743-854. There were mostly white British donors and more females than males, and clonal diversity was possibly underestimated. Only five to seven AZD1222 recipients were seropositive at baseline.

Germline CDR1 SGHRS, CDR2 YFSETQ. V was trimmed by 1 base and J by 3 bases, leaving 7 bases between them. The CDR3 totals 14 residues. Some clones are missing from TCRdb's copy, which holds only in-frame ones; the method was immunoSEQ multiplex PCR. The sample yields 150,000 to 200,000 clones, almost 90% seen once. Sample: peripheral blood, taken on day 0 of AZD1222 vaccination. This receptor was identified in an adult in good health. The V call is TRBV5-1, the J call TRBJ2-2; D is ambiguous. The CDR3 reads CASSLRQDTGELFF. CDR3 nucleotide sequence: TGCGCCAGCAGCTTGAGACAAGACACCGGGGAGCTGTTTTTT.